This T cell receptor beta chain was observed in a study of cytotoxic CD8 clonotypes in ibrutinib-treated CLL. Background on the study: Researchers reported 11 relapsed/refractory and 15 treatment-naive patients, roughly 17 of them IGHV unmutated. Overall, about 25 responses were partial and 2 complete; following median about 68 months, about 15 patients stayed remitted and roughly twelve progressed. Findings and caveats of the study: Clonality climbed at ibrutinib response, then dropped toward baseline at progression. Public clonotypes, an uncommon group, contracted or remained stable on treatment.

Sequenced by immunoSEQ multiplex PCR; TCRdb stores in-frame clones only, minus some. The top ten hold 9.5% to 15% of the sample, which has approximately 50,000 clones, about 70% seen once. This clone was recorded a few times. The antigen is unknown. The CDR3 extends over 14 amino acids. Germline V gene sequence: CDR1 MNHEY, CDR2 SVGAGI. V was pared by 7 bases and J by 7 bases, with 19 bases between. The source material was PBMCs, sampled after 12 months of ibrutinib treatment. This rearrangement joins TRBV6-5 to TRBJ1-1; no clear D. The TCR comes from a human donor with chronic lymphocytic leukemia. This CDR3 is CASTTAGHLGEAFF. Here the CDR3 DNA reads TGTGCCAGCACCACTGCCGGCCATCTGGGTGAAGCTTTCTTT.